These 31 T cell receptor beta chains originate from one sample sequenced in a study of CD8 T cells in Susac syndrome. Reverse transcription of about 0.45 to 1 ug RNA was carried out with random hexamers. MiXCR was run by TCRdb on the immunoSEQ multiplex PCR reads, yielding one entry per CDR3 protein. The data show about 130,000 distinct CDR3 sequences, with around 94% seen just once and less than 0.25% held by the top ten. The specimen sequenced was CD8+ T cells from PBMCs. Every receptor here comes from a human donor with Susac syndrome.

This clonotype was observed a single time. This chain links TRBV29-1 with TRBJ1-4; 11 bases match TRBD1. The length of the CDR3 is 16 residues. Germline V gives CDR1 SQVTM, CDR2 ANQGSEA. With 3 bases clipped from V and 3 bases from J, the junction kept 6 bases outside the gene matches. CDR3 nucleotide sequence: TGCAGCGTTGAGTCCGGGACAGGGGGAGCTAATGAAAAACTGTTTTTT. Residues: CSVESGTGGANEKLFF.

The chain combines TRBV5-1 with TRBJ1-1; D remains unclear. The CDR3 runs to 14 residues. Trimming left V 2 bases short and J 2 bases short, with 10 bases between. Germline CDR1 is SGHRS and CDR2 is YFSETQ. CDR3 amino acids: CASSFRPSNTEAFF. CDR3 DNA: TGCGCCAGCAGCTTTCGGCCATCCAACACTGAAGCTTTCTTT.

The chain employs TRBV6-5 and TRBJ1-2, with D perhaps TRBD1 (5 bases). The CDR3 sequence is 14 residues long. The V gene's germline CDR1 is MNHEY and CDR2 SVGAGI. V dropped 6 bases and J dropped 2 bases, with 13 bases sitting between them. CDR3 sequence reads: CASSQLGGNYGYTF. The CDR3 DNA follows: TGTGCCAGCAGCCAACTCGGGGGGAACTATGGCTACACCTTC.

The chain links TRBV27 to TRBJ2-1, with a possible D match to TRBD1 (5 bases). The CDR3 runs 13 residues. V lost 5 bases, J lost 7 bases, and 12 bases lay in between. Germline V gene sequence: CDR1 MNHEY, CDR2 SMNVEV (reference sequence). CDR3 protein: CASSAYSGNEQFF. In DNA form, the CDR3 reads TGTGCCAGCAGTGCATACTCAGGGAATGAGCAGTTCTTC.

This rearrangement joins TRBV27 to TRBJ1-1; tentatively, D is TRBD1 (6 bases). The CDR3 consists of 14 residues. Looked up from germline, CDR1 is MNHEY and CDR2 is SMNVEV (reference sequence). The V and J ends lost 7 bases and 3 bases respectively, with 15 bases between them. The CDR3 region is CASKDGGRDTEAFF. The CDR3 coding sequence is TGTGCCAGCAAAGACGGGGGCCGGGACACTGAAGCTTTCTTT.

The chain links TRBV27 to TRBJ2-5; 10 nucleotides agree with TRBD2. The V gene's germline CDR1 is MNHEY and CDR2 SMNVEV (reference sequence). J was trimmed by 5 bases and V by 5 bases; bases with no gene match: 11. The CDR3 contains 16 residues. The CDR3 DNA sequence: TGTGCCAGCAGTCTTAAGCGGGAGGGCCTCGGGGAGACCCAGTACTTC. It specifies CASSLKREGLGETQYF.

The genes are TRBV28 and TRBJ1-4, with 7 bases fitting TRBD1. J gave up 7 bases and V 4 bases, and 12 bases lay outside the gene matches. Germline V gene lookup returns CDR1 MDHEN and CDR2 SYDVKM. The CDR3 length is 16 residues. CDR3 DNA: TGTGCCAGCAGTTCCTGGAGGGGACAGCCTGGTGAAAAACTGTTTTTT. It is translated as CASSSWRGQPGEKLFF. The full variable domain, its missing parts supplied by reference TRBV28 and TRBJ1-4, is DVKVTQSSRYLVKRTGEKVFLECVQDMDHENMFWYRQDPGLGLRLIYFSYDVKMKEKGDIPEGYSVSREKKERFSLILESASTNQTSMYLCASSSWRGQPGEKLFFGSGTQLSVL.

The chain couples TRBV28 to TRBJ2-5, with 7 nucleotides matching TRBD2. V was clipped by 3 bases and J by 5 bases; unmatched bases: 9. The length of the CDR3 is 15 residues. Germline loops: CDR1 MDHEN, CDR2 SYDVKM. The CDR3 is CASSFSSGDSETQYF. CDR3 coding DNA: TGTGCCAGCAGTTTTTCGAGCGGGGACTCGGAGACCCAGTACTTC.

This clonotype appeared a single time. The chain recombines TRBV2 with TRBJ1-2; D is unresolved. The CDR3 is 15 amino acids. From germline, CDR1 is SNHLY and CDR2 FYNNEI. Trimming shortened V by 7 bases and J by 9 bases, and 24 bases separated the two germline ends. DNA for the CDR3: TGTGCCAGCACCGATATAGTTGAGACACTCATCAGCTACACCTTC. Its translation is CASTDIVETLISYTF. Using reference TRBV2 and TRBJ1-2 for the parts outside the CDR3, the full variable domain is EPEVTQTPSHQVTQMGQEVILRCVPISNHLYFYWYRQILGQKVEFLVSFYNNEISEKSEIFDDQFSVERPDGSNFTLKIRSTKLEDSAMYFCASTDIVETLISYTFGSGTRLTVV.

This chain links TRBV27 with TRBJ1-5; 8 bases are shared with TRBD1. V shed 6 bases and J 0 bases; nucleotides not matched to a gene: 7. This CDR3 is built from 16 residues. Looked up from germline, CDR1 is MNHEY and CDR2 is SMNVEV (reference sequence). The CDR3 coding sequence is TGTGCCAGCAGAACCGGGACAGGTAATAGCAATCAGCCCCAGCATTTT. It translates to CASRTGTGNSNQPQHF.

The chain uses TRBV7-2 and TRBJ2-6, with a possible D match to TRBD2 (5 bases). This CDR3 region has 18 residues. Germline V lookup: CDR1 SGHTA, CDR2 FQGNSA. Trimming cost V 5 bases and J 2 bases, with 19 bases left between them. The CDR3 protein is CASSPLAFQLTGANVLTF. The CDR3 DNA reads TGTGCCAGCAGCCCCTTAGCGTTTCAACTGACTGGGGCCAACGTCCTGACTTTC.

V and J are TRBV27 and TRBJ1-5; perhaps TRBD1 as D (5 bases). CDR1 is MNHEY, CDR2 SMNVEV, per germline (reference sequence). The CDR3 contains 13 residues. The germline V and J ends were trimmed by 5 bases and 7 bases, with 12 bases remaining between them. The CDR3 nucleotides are TGTGCCAGCAGTCGGGGACCAGGCCAGCCCCAGCATTTT. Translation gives CASSRGPGQPQHF.

CDR3 nucleotide sequence: TGTGCCAGCAGTGACCGGTCCAACACTGAAGCTTTCTTT. Amino acid sequence: CASSDRSNTEAFF. V usage is TRBV6-4 and J usage is TRBJ1-1; D ambiguous. The CDR3 is 13 residues long. V was trimmed by 2 bases and J by 2 bases, leaving 6 bases between them. Germline V gene lookup returns CDR1 MRHNA and CDR2 SNTAGT.

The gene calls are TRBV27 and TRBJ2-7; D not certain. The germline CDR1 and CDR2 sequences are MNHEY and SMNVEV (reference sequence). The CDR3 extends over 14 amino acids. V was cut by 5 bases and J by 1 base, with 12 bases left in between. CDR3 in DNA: TGTGCCAGCAGTGGGTCAGCGTGGTCCTACGAGCAGTACTTC. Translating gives CASSGSAWSYEQYF.

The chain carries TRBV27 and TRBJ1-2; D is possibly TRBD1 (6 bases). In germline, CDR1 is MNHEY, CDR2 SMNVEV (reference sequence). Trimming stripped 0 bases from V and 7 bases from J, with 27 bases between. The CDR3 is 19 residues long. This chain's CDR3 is CASSLSERIGKTGIGGYTF. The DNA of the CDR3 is TGTGCCAGCAGTTTATCTGAGCGGATAGGGAAGACAGGCATCGGTGGCTACACCTTC.

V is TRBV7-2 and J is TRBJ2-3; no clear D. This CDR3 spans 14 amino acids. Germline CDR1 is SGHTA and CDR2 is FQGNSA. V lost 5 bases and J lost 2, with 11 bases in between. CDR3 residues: CASSPGFATDTQYF. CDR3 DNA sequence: TGTGCCAGCAGCCCGGGTTTCGCCACAGATACGCAGTATTTT.

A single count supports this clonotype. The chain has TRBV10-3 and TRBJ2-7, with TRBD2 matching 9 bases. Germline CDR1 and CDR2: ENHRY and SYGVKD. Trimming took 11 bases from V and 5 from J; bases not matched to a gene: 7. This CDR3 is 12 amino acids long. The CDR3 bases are TGTGCCGGCGGGGGGGTCCTGGACGAGCAGTACTTC. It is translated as CAGGGVLDEQYF.

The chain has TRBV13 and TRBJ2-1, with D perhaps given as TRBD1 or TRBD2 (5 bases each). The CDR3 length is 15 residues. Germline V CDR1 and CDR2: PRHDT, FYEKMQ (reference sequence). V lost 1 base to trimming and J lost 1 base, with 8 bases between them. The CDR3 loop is CASSLEGRSYNEQFF. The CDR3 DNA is TGTGCCAGCAGCTTAGAGGGGAGATCCTACAATGAGCAGTTCTTC.

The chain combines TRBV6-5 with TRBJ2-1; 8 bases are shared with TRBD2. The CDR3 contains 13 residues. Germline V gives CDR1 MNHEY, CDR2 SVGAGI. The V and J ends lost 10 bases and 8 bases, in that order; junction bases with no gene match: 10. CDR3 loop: CATSGGAGDEQFF. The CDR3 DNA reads TGTGCCACCTCGGGGGGGGCTGGGGATGAGCAGTTCTTC.

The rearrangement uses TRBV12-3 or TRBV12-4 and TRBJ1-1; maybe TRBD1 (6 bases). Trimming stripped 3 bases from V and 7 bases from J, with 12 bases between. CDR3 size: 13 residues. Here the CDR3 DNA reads TGTGCCAGCAGTTTCCGGACAGAGTATGAAGCTTTCTTT. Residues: CASSFRTEYEAFF.

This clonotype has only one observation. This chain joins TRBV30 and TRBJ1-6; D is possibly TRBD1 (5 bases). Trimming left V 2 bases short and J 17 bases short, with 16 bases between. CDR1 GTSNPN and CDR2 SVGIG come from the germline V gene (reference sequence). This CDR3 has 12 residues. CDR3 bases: TGTGCCTGGAGTCCCACCTCCGGGGCCATCCACTTT. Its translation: CAWSPTSGAIHF. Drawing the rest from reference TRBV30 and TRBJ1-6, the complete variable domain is SQTIHQWPATLVQPVGSPLSLECTVEGTSNPNLYWYRQAAGRGLQLLFYSVGIGQISSEVPQNLSASRPQDRQFILSSKKLLLSDSGFYLCAWSPTSGAIHFGNGTRLTVT.

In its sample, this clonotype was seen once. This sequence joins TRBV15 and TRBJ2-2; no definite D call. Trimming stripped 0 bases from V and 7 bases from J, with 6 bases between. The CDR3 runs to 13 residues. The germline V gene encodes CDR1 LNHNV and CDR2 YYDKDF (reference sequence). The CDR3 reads CATSRDRVGELFF. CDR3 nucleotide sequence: TGTGCCACCAGCAGAGATCGGGTCGGGGAGCTGTTTTTT.

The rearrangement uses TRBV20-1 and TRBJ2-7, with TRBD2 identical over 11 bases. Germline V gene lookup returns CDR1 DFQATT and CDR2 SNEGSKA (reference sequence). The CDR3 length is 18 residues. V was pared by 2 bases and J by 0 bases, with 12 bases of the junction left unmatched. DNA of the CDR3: TGCAGTGCTAGACCCGACCAACTAGCGGGGGTACCCTCCTACGAGCAGTACTTC. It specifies CSARPDQLAGVPSYEQYF.

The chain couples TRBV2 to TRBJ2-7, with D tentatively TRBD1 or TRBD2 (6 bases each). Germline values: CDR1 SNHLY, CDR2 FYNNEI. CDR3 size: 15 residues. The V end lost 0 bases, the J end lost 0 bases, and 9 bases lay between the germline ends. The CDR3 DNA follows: TGTGCCAGCAGTGAAGCGGGGGGCGGCTCCTACGAGCAGTACTTC. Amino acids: CASSEAGGGSYEQYF.

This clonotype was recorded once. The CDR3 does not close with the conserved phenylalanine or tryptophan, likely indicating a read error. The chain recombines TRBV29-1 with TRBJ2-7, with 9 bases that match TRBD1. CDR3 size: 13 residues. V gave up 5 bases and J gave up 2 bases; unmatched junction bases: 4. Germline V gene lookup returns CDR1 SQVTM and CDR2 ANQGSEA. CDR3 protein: CSVPGQGAYEQYL. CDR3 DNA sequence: TGCAGCGTTCCGGGACAGGGTGCCTACGAGCAGTACCTC.

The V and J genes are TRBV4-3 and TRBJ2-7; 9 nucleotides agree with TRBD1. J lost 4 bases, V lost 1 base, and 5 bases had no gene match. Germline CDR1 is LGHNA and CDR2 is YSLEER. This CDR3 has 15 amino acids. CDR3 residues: CASSQADRGVYEQYF. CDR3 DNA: TGCGCCAGCAGCCAAGCGGACAGGGGTGTGTACGAGCAGTACTTC.

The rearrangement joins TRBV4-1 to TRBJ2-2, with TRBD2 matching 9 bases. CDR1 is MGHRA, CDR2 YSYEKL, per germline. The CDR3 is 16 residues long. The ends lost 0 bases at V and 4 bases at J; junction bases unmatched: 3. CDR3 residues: CASSQEGGGGTGELFF. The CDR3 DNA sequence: TGCGCCAGCAGCCAAGAGGGCGGGGGGGGCACCGGGGAGCTGTTTTTT.

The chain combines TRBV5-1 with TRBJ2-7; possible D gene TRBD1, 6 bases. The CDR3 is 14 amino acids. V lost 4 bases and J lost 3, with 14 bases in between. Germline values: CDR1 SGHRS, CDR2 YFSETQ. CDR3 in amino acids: CASSVQGTLYEQYF. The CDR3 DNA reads TGCGCCAGCAGCGTTCAGGGGACACTCTACGAGCAGTACTTC.

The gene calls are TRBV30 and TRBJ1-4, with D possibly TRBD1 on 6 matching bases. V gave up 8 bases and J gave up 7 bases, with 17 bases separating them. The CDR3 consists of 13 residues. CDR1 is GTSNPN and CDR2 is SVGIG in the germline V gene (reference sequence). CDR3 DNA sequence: TGTGCCCTGGAGGGGGGGCGCTCTGAAAAACTGTTTTTT. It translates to CALEGGRSEKLFF.

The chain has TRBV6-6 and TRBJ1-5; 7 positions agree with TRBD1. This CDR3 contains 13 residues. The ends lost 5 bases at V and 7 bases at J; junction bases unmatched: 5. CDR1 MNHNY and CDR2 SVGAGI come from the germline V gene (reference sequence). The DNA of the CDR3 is TGTGCCAGCAGTCCGGACAGGTGGCAGCCCCAGCATTTT. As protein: CASSPDRWQPQHF.

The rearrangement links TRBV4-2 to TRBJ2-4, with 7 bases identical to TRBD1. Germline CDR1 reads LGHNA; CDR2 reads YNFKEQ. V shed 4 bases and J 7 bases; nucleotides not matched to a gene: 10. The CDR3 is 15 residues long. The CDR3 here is CASSPRTGAMNIQYF. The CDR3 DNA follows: TGTGCCAGCAGCCCCCGGACAGGAGCTATGAACATTCAGTACTTC.